The TCR beta chain under discussion was sequenced for a study of cytomegalovirus exposure and HLA in healthy donors. This CDR3 region has 15 residues. V lost 3 bases to trimming and J lost 5 bases; unmatched junction nucleotides: 7. Germline CDR1 is MDHEN and CDR2 is SYDVKM. PCR amplification relied on 60 Vbeta primers (plus 13 Jbeta primers). The repertoire was sequenced with immunoSEQ multiplex PCR; TCRdb's copy has only in-frame clones and lacks some. The table includes about 220,000 clones, 82% detected once. The sequence was obtained from a man aged 35 to 55 in good health and CMV-seropositive. The J gene is TRBJ2-1, the V gene TRBV28; TRBD2 matches 7 bases. The sequenced material came from PBMCs. The CDR3, as DNA: TGTGCCAGCAGTTTCGGAGCGGGACTCAACAATGAGCAGTTCTTC. Translation gives CASSFGAGLNNEQFF.